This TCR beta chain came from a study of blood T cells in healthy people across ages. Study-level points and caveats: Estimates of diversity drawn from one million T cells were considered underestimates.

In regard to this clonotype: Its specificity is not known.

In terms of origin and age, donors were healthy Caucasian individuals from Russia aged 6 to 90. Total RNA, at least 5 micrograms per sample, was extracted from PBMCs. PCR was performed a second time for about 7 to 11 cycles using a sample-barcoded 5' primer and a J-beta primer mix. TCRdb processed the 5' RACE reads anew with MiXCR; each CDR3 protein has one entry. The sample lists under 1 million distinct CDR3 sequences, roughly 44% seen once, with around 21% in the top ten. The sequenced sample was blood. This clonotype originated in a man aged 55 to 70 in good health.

The CDR3 is CASSLSTLLGNYGYTF. The CDR3 DNA follows: TGTGCCAGCAGCCTATCTACTCTACTAGGGAACTATGGCTACACCTTC. This chain connects TRBV6-5 to TRBJ1-2; D not certain. Germline V CDR1 and CDR2: MNHEY, SVGAGI. The CDR3 is 16 amino acids. Trimming left V 6 bases short and J 2 bases short, with 19 bases between.